This T cell receptor (beta chain) was obtained from a study of cytomegalovirus exposure and HLA in healthy donors. In the PCR, 60 Vbeta and 13 Jbeta primers were used. Clones were read by immunoSEQ multiplex PCR, and TCRdb kept only the in-frame ones, dropping some. The table has fewer than 200,000 clones, approximately 81% seen once. The CDR3 covers 16 residues. Germline V gene lookup returns CDR1 SGHNT and CDR2 YYREEE (reference sequence). After removal of 3 bases from V and 3 bases from J, the junction contained 10 bases not matched to a gene. The genes are TRBV5-4 and TRBJ2-7; TRBD2 agrees at 9 bases. This receptor was identified in a woman aged 18-29 years in good health and CMV-seronegative. The sample was PBMCs. CDR3 sequence: CASSYNPPLAGYEQYF. Here the CDR3 DNA reads TGTGCCAGCAGCTATAATCCCCCACTAGCGGGCTACGAGCAGTACTTC.